This T cell receptor (beta chain) was captured in a study of T cells in Graves' hyperthyroidism and ophthalmopathy. General study points: Through a model of 13 V-J features, ophthalmopathy was separated from stable hyperthyroidism. Ophthalmopathy was predicted by the model a median of approximately 6 months ahead of onset.

This CDR3 region has 15 residues. Germline CDR1 is LNHDA and CDR2 is SQIVND (reference sequence). V lost 3 bases and J lost 7, with 15 bases in between. Diagnoses used clinical symptoms, serum thyroxine and TRAb, thyroid ultrasound and orbital computed tomography. The authors took PBMCs from 8.5 to 10 ml fresh peripheral blood. Details on this clonotype: Its antigen is still unknown.

RNA transcripts yielded amplified TCR beta CDR3 regions. HTBI primers were the set used in a first-round RT-PCR of the TCR CDR3. TCRdb reanalysed the multiplex PCR reads using MiXCR and keeps one entry per CDR3 protein. The sample carries a few hundred thousand distinct CDR3 sequences, about a sixth recorded once. This rearrangement joins TRBV19 to TRBJ1-4; D perhaps matches TRBD1 (6 bases). This clonotype was sampled from a woman aged 40-49 years with Graves' ophthalmopathy. Sequencing was carried out using blood. The CDR3 region has the DNA TGTGCCAGTAGTATCCCGGGGGCCGCAGGTGAAAAACTGTTTTTT. Its protein product is CASSIPGAAGEKLFF.